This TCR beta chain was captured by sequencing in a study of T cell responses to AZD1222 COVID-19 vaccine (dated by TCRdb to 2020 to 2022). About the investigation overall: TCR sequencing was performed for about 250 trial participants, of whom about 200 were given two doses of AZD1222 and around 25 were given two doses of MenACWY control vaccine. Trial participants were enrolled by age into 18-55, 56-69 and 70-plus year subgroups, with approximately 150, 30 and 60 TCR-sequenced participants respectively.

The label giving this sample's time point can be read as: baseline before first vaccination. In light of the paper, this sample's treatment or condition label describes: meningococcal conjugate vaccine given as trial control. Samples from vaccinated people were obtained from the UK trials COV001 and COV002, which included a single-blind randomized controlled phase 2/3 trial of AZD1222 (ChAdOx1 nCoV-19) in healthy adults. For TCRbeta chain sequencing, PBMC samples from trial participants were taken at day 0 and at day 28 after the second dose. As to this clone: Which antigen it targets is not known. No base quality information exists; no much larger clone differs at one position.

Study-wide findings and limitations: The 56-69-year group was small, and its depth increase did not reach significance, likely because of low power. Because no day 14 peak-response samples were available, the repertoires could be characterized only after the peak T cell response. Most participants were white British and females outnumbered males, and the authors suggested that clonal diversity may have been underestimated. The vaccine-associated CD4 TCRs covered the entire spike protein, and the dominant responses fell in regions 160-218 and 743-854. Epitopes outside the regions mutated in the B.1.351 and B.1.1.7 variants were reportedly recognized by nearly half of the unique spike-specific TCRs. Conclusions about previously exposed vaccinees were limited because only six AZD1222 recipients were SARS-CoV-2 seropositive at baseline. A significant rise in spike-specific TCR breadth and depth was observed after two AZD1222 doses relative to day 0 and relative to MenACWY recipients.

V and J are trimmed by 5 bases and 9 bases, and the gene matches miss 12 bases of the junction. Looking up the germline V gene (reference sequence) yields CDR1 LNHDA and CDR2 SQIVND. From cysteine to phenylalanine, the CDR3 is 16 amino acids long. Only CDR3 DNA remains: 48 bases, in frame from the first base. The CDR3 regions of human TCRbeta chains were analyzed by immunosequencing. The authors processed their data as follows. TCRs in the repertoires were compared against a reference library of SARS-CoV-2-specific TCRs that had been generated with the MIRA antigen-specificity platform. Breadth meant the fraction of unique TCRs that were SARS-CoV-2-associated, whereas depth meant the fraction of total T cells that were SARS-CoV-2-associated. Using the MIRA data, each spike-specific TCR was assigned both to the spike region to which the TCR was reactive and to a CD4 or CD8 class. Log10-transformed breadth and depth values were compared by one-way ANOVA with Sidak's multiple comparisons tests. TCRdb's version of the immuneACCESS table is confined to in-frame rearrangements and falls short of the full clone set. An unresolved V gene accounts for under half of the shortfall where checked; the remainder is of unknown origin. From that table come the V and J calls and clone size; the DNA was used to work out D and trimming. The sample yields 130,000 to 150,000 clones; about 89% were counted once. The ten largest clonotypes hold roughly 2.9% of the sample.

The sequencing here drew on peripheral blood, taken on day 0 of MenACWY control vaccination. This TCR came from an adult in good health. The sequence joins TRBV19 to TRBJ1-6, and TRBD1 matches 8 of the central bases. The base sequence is TGTGCCAGTAGTTCTTGGACAGGGAGGTCTATTTCACCCCTCCACTTT. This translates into CASSSWTGRSISPLHF.